The 3 T cell receptor beta chains presented below share a single source sample, sequenced in a study of blood T cell repertoires in COVID-19. The repertoire was sequenced with immunoSEQ multiplex PCR; TCRdb's copy has only in-frame clones and lacks some. This sample carries tens of thousands of clones, 74% of them seen once, and the ten largest clones take over 3.5%. The sequencing sample was made of peripheral blood. Source of these receptors: a man in his 70s with COVID-19, enrolled during active disease.

This clone was seen more than once but under ten times. The rearrangement joins TRBV11-1 to TRBJ2-1; no clear D gene. CDR3 length: 16 residues. Trimming shortened V by 0 bases and J by 0 bases, and 9 bases separated the two germline ends. The germline gives CDR1 SGHAT, CDR2 FQDESV (reference sequence). The chain's CDR3 is CASSLAILSSYNEQFF. In DNA form, the CDR3 reads TGTGCCAGCAGCTTAGCCATCCTGAGCTCCTACAATGAGCAGTTCTTC.

Only a few counts were recorded for this clone. The chain links TRBV19 to TRBJ2-1; TRBD1 is a possible D gene (7 bases). Germline V gene lookup returns CDR1 LNHDA and CDR2 SQIVND (reference sequence). The V end lost 1 base, the J end lost 3 bases, and 25 bases lay between the germline ends. This CDR3 spans 20 amino acids. The CDR3 coding sequence is TGTGCCAGTAGTATAGTGTATGGAGGGGGCTTAGGGGAGAACTACAATGAGCAGTTCTTC. Its translation is CASSIVYGGGLGENYNEQFF. The full variable domain, with the rest looked up from reference TRBV19 and TRBJ2-1, is DGGITQSPKYLFRKEGQNVTLSCEQNLNHDAMYWYRQDPGQGLRLIYYSQIVNDFQKGDIAEGYSVSREKKESFPLTVTSAQKNPTAFYLCASSIVYGGGLGENYNEQFFGPGTRLTVL.

The chain couples TRBV28 to TRBJ1-2; D is ambiguous. This CDR3 has 13 amino acids. V was pared by 3 bases and J by 3 bases, with 8 bases between. CDR1 is MDHEN and CDR2 is SYDVKM in the germline V gene. CDR3 sequence reads: CASSFGRYYGYTF. In nucleotides, the CDR3 is TGTGCCAGCAGTTTTGGCAGATACTATGGCTACACCTTC.